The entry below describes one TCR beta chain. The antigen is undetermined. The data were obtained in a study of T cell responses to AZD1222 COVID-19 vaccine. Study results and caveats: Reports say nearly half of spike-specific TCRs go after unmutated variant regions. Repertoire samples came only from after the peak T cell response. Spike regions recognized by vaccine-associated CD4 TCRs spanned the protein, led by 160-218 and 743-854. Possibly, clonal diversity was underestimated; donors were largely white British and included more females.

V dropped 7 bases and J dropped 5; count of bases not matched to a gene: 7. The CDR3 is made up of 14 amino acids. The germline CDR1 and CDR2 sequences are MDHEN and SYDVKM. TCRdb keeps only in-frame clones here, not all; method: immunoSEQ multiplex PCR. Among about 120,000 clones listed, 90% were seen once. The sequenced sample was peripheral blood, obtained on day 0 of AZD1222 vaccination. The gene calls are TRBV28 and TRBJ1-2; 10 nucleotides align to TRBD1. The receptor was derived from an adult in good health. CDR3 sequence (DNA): TGTGCCAGCACTCGTCCGGGACAGGGGTATGGCTACACCTTC. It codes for CASTRPGQGYGYTF.